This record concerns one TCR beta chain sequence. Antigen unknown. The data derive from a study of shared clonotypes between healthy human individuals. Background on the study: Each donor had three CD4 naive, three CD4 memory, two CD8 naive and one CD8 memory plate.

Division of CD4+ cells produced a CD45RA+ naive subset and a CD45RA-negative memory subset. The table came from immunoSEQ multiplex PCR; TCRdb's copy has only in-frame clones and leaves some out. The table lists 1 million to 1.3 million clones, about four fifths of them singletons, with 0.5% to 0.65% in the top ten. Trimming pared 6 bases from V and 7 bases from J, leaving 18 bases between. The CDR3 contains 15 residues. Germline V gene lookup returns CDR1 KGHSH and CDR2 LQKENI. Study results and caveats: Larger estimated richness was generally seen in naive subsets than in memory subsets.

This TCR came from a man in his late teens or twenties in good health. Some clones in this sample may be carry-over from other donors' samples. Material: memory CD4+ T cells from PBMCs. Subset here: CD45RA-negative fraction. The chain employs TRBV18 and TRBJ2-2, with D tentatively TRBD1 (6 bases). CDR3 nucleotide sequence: TGTGCCAGCTCCAACCTCCACAGGGAACGCGGGGAGCTGTTTTTT. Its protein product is CASSNLHRERGELFF.